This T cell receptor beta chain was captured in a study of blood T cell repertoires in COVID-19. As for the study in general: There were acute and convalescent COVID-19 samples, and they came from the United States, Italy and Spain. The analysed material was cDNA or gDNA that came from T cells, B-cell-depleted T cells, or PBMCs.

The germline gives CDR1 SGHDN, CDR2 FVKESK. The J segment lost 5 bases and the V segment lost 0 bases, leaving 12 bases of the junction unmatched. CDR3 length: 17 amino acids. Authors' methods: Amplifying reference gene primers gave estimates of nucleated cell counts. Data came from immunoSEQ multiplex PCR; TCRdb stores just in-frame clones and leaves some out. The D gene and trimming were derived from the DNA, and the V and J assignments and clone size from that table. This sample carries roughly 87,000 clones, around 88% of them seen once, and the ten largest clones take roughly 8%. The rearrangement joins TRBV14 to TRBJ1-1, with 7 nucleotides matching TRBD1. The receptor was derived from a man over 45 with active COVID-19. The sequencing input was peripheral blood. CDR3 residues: CASSQDERIGGLTEAFF. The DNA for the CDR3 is TGTGCCAGCAGCCAAGATGAAAGGATAGGGGGCTTGACTGAAGCTTTCTTT.